This entry lists 12 T cell receptor beta chains sequenced from one sample in a study. TCRdb fed the RT-PCR reads into MiXCR, producing one record per CDR3 protein. The sample lists about 680,000 distinct CDR3 sequences, around 14% occurring once. The material sequenced was memory CD4+ T cells from blood. These receptors were collected from a female donor in good health, serving as a healthy control.

This clonotype was counted between two and nine times. The chain has TRBV7-2 and TRBJ2-1; 8 bases align to TRBD2. The CDR3 covers 17 residues. V gave up 0 bases and J gave up 9 bases; unmatched junction bases: 13. Germline loops: CDR1 SGHTA, CDR2 FQGNSA. This chain's CDR3 is CASSLARGAGVGVEQFF. The CDR3 DNA reads as TGTGCCAGCAGCTTAGCGCGAGGAGCGGGGGTGGGAGTTGAGCAGTTCTTC.

This clonotype was seen ten or more times. This chain links TRBV7-9 with TRBJ2-1; 8 positions agree with TRBD2. J lost 0 bases, V lost 5 bases, and 3 bases had no gene match. This CDR3 has 15 amino acids. CDR1 and CDR2 from the germline V gene are SEHNR and FQNEAQ (reference sequence). CDR3 coding DNA: TGTGCCAGCAGCCGCAGCGGGAGCTCCTACAATGAGCAGTTCTTC. It encodes CASSRSGSSYNEQFF.

This clonotype appeared a few times. V usage is TRBV7-8 and J usage is TRBJ2-1; TRBD2 agrees at 7 bases. The germline gives CDR1 SGHVS, CDR2 FQNEAQ. The V gene end was trimmed by 1 base and the J gene end by 10 bases; junction bases not matched to a gene: 7. The CDR3 is made up of 14 amino acids. The CDR3 DNA follows: TGTGCCAGCAGCTTAGAGGGGACTACACGGGAGCAGTTCTTC. Amino acids: CASSLEGTTREQFF. Together with reference TRBV7-8 and TRBJ2-1, the CDR3 gives the full variable domain: GAGVSQSPRYKVAKRGQDVALRCDPISGHVSLFWYQQALGQGPEFLTYFQNEAQLDKSGLPSDRFFAERPEGSVSTLKIQRTQQEDSAVYLCASSLEGTTREQFFGPGTRLTVL.

This clonotype was found a few times. J is TRBJ1-1 and V is TRBV6-6; D is undetermined. CDR1 and CDR2 (germline): MNHNY, SVGAGI (reference sequence). Trimming took 5 bases from V and 7 from J, leaving 5 bases between them. CDR3 length equals 10 residues. CDR3 amino acids: CASSRFEAFF. CDR3 DNA: TGTGCCAGCAGTCGGTTTGAAGCTTTCTTT.

This clonotype has only a few counts. An end of the junction differs from the germline gene, which may be a read error. V gene TRBV10-1 combines with J gene TRBJ2-3; D call uncertain. Germline V gene sequence: CDR1 WNHNN, CDR2 SYGVQD (reference sequence). The CDR3 extends over 15 amino acids. CDR3 sequence: CAISQATKPTDTQYF. Here the CDR3 DNA reads TGTGCCATCAGTCAGGCTACAAAACCCACAGATACGCAGTATTTT.

This clonotype was found a few times. J is TRBJ2-4 and V is TRBV28; perhaps TRBD1 as D (5 bases). The CDR3 totals 15 residues. V dropped 5 bases and J dropped 6 bases, with 17 bases sitting between them. Germline V gene sequence: CDR1 MDHEN, CDR2 SYDVKM. The CDR3 loop reads CASSPSLWQGNIQYF. DNA of the CDR3: TGTGCCAGCAGTCCCAGTTTGTGGCAGGGAAACATTCAGTACTTC.

The chain employs TRBV6-6 and TRBJ1-4, with a tentative D call TRBD1 (5 bases). In germline, CDR1 is MNHNY, CDR2 SVGAGI (reference sequence). There are 13 residues in the CDR3. Trimming stripped 6 bases from V and 7 bases from J, with 12 bases between. CDR3 DNA sequence: TGTGCCAGCAGGGGGGGAGGACGTGAAAAACTGTTTTTT. Amino acid sequence: CASRGGGREKLFF.

The J gene is TRBJ1-5, the V gene TRBV7-2, with D possibly matching TRBD1 (5 bases). In germline, CDR1 is SGHTA, CDR2 FQGNSA. The CDR3 consists of 15 residues. The V end was cut by 2 bases, the J end by 3 bases, with 11 bases between. CDR3 in amino acids: CASSLQDTFNQPQHF. The DNA for the CDR3 is TGTGCCAGCAGCTTACAGGACACCTTCAATCAGCCCCAGCATTTT.

The rearrangement links TRBV5-1 to TRBJ2-3, with no clear D. The CDR3 extends over 15 amino acids. Per the germline V gene, CDR1 is SGHRS and CDR2 is YFSETQ. V lost 0 bases to trimming and J lost 4 bases, with 12 bases between them. The chain's CDR3 is CASSLGNSFSDTQYF. The CDR3 nucleotides are TGCGCCAGCAGCTTGGGGAATAGTTTTTCAGATACGCAGTATTTT.

There are a few counts of this clonotype. The rearrangement links TRBV5-1 to TRBJ2-4; D not certain. V was shortened by 0 bases and J by 7 bases, with 11 bases between the two germline ends. This CDR3 region has 14 residues. CDR1 and CDR2 (germline): SGHRS, YFSETQ. The CDR3 loop reads CASSLEASGNIQYF. In nucleotides, the CDR3 is TGCGCCAGCAGCTTGGAGGCCAGTGGGAACATTCAGTACTTC.

The rearrangement links TRBV7-9 to TRBJ2-3, with a tentative D call TRBD1 (6 bases). The germline V gene encodes CDR1 SEHNR and CDR2 FQNEAQ (reference sequence). The CDR3 covers 13 residues. Deletions cut 5 bases from V and 3 bases from J, with 9 bases between. As DNA, the CDR3 is TGTGCCAGCAGCGCCGGACAGACAGATACGCAGTATTTT. Protein product: CASSAGQTDTQYF.

This rearrangement joins TRBV18 to TRBJ1-6; a weak D match, TRBD1 (5 bases). Germline-derived CDR1 and CDR2 are KGHSH and LQKENI. V was clipped by 1 base and J by 8 bases, with 12 bases between them. This CDR3 has 15 residues. The CDR3 is CASSPQGAVDSPLHF. CDR3 nucleotide sequence: TGTGCCAGCTCACCACAAGGGGCGGTGGATTCACCCCTCCACTTT. Together with reference TRBV18 and TRBJ1-6, the CDR3 gives the full variable domain: NAGVMQNPRHLVRRRGQEARLRCSPMKGHSHVYWYRQLPEEGLKFMVYLQKENIIDESGMPKERFSAEFPKEGPSILRIQQVVRGDSAAYFCASSPQGAVDSPLHFGNGTRLTVT.